This passage covers 8 T cell receptor beta chains from one sample sequenced in a study of blood T cells in healthy people across ages. For the second PCR, which ran for about 7 to 11 cycles, a sample-barcoded 5' primer and a J-beta primer mix were used. TCRdb reprocessed the 5' RACE reads via MiXCR and lists one record per CDR3 protein. Of roughly 730,000 distinct CDR3 sequences listed, roughly 56% are singletons. The material sequenced was blood. The receptor source for this set is a man aged 35 to 55 in good health.

The sample holds one count of this clonotype. J is TRBJ2-7 and V is TRBV6-2 or TRBV6-3; 8 nucleotides align to TRBD1. V shed 5 bases, J shed 4 bases, and the junction held 4 bases outside the gene matches. CDR1 and CDR2 (germline): MNHEY, SVGEGT. The CDR3 spans 13 residues. CDR3 region: CASSRRDRYEQYF. CDR3 DNA: TGTGCCAGCAGTCGCCGGGACAGGTACGAGCAGTACTTC.

The chain has TRBV14 and TRBJ2-5; either TRBD1 or TRBD2 may fit D (5 bases each). Matching the DNA end better, TRBJ2-7 makes the J call doubtful. Germline loops: CDR1 SGHDN, CDR2 FVKESK. The CDR3 runs 16 residues. For the CDR3, the DNA is TGTGCCAGCAGCCAGAAGACGGGGCCATTCCGCTACGAGCAGTACTTC. This gives the protein CASSQKTGPFRYEQYF.

V gene TRBV12-3 or TRBV12-4 combines with J gene TRBJ2-5; 7 nucleotides agree with TRBD1. The CDR3 contains 15 residues. Trimming at V came to 1 base and at J to 11 bases, leaving 13 bases not matched to a gene. As DNA, the CDR3 is TGTGCCAGCAGTTTAGGGGGAACAGGGGTCCAAGAGCAGTACTTC. Protein: CASSLGGTGVQEQYF.

This sequence joins TRBV5-1 and TRBJ1-5; D not resolved. This CDR3 spans 13 amino acids. The V end was cut by 4 bases, the J end by 5 bases, with 10 bases between. Germline V CDR1 and CDR2: SGHRS, YFSETQ. The CDR3 sequence is CASSPNPDQPQHF. The DNA of the CDR3 is TGCGCCAGCAGCCCCAACCCGGATCAGCCCCAGCATTTT.

The chain combines TRBV6-2 or TRBV6-3 with TRBJ2-3; weak D call: TRBD2 (5 bases). There are 16 residues in the CDR3. The germline V and J ends were trimmed by 2 bases and 2 bases, with 14 bases remaining between them. The V gene's germline CDR1 is MNHEY and CDR2 SVGEGT. The CDR3 DNA reads TGTGCCAGCAGTTACGATCTAGCAGAATACACAGATACGCAGTATTTT. Its protein product is CASSYDLAEYTDTQYF.

The chain links TRBV9 to TRBJ2-6, with 16 bases lining up with TRBD2. The CDR3 runs 18 residues. CDR1 is SGDLS and CDR2 is YYNGEE in the germline V gene. J lost 1 base, V lost 4 bases, and 2 bases had no gene match. CDR3 sequence: CASSKGLAGGSGANVLTF. In nucleotides, the CDR3 is TGTGCCAGCAGCAAGGGACTAGCGGGAGGGTCTGGGGCCAACGTCCTGACTTTC.

This chain uses TRBV5-1 with TRBJ2-1; TRBD1 aligns across 9 bases. The CDR3 loop spans 14 amino acids. Trimming cost V 4 bases and J 7 bases; bases outside gene matches: 6. Looked up from germline, CDR1 is SGHRS and CDR2 is YFSETQ. In DNA, the CDR3 is TGCGCCAGCAGCCTAAGACAGGGGGGGAATGAGCAGTTCTTC. Translating it yields CASSLRQGGNEQFF.

This clonotype was recorded a few times. The chain carries TRBV7-2 and TRBJ2-7, with TRBD1 as a possible D gene (6 bases). V was trimmed by 5 bases and J by 4 bases, leaving 15 bases between them. Germline lookup yields CDR1 SGHTA and CDR2 FQGNSA. The CDR3 runs 14 residues. The CDR3 reads CASSLRQAEYEQYF. The CDR3 DNA follows: TGTGCCAGCAGCCTTAGACAGGCAGAATACGAGCAGTACTTC.